This entry lists 10 T cell receptor beta chains sequenced from one sample in a study of metastatic and nonmetastatic thyroid tumors (dated by TCRdb to about 2020). Before undergoing thyroid surgery, none of the patients had been given any kind of treatment. Libraries were constructed by PCR. Sequencing was performed on an Illumina HiSeq 4000. The public reads were reanalyzed by TCRdb: fastp trimming at Q25, MiXCR alignment, in-frame beta chains only. This sample holds approximately 16,000 clones; about 13% were observed only once. The top ten constitute 25% to 30% of the sample. The sequenced sample was blood. The receptors stem from a female donor with papillary thyroid cancer or a benign thyroid nodule (not recorded which). Some clones in this sample may be carry-over from other donors' samples.

This clone has at least ten counts. A clone one base away is much larger, so this may be a read error. No conserved phenylalanine or tryptophan ends this CDR3, so it is likely a read error. This chain joins TRBV19 and TRBJ2-7; D is possibly TRBD2 (6 bases). This CDR3 contains 13 residues. Germline assignment: CDR1 LNHDA and CDR2 SQIVND (reference sequence). The V gene lost 4 bases and the J gene lost 0 bases, with 7 bases spanning the gap. The CDR3 is CASSSGISYEQYL. The CDR3 DNA reads as TGTGCCAGTAGTAGCGGGATCTCCTACGAGCAGTACCTC.

This clone was detected ten times or more. This likely comes from a read error, as the CDR3 has no conserved phenylalanine or tryptophan at its end. No DNA is shown, since the ends of the CDR3 on it are uncertain; the CDR3 is the one TCRdb lists. The V and J genes are TRBV5-6 and TRBJ1-3. Germline V gives CDR1 SGHDT, CDR2 YYEEEE. 11 amino acids form the CDR3, both terminal residues included. The CDR3 is CASSRGPSSAI.

Comments on this clone: The junction departs from the called germline gene at one end, perhaps through a read error. The rearrangement uses TRBV30 and TRBJ1-2, with TRBD1 as a possible D gene (5 bases). The CDR3 loop spans 12 amino acids. CDR1 is GTSNPN and CDR2 is SVGIG in the germline V gene (reference sequence). CDR3 in DNA: TGTGCCTACCTAGAGGGGCCCTATGGCTCCACCTTC. It codes for CAYLEGPYGSTF.

This clone appeared many times. This chain connects TRBV2 to TRBJ1-4, with 7 bases aligning to TRBD1. The CDR3 is 15 amino acids. Germline CDR1 SNHLY, CDR2 FYNNEI. J lost 4 bases, V lost 6 bases, and 8 bases had no gene match. DNA of the CDR3: TGTGCCAGCAGGGGGTCGGGACAGAATAATGAAAAACTGTTTTTT. This encodes CASRGSGQNNEKLFF.

This clone occurred many times. The rearrangement links TRBV3-1 to TRBJ1-1; TRBD1 matches 7 bases. CDR1 LGHDT and CDR2 YNNKEL come from the germline V gene (reference sequence). The V gene end was trimmed by 2 bases and the J gene end by 10 bases; junction bases not matched to a gene: 4. CDR3 length: 12 residues. The CDR3 sequence: CASSQSRGSAFF. DNA for the CDR3: TGTGCCAGCAGCCAATCCAGGGGGTCAGCTTTCTTT.

The table lists this clone with many counts. The chain recombines TRBV4-1 with TRBJ1-2, with 7 bases identical to TRBD1. The CDR3 is 15 amino acids. The trim removed 0 bases at V and 4 bases at J, leaving 5 bases unmatched. Germline V CDR1 and CDR2: MGHRA, YSYEKL. CDR3 coding DNA: TGCGCCAGCAGCCAAGAGGGGGACAGAATCTATGGCTACACCTTC. Translating gives CASSQEGDRIYGYTF.

On this clone: A read error may produce the germline difference seen at one junction end. This rearrangement joins TRBV11-2 to TRBJ1-3; no clear D gene. The CDR3 sequence is 14 residues long. Germline CDR1 and CDR2: SGHAT and FQNNGV. The CDR3 nucleotides read TGTACCAGCAGCCAGGACCACTCTGGAAACACCATATATTTC. It translates to CTSSQDHSGNTIYF.

This clone has just a few counts. As the CDR3 is not closed by the conserved phenylalanine or tryptophan, this likely results from a read error. The V call is TRBV12-3 or TRBV12-4, the J call TRBJ2-1; 12 bases line up with TRBD2. This CDR3 region has 16 residues. The CDR3 coding sequence is TGTGCCGGCAGTAAGACTAGCGGGAGCCCTGGGAATGAGCAGTTCTTA. It yields the protein CAGSKTSGSPGNEQFL.

In this sample, this clone turned up many times. This chain links TRBV19 with TRBJ1-1, with D perhaps TRBD1 (5 bases). Trimming removed 6 bases from V and 4 bases from J, with 15 bases in between. CDR1 and CDR2 (germline): LNHDA, SQIVND (reference sequence). The CDR3 is made up of 14 amino acids. The CDR3 DNA reads TGTGCCAGTAGCGATGACAGACAACTCACTGAAGCTTTCTTT. Its translation is CASSDDRQLTEAFF.

Ten or more counts support this clone. V usage is TRBV7-2 and J usage is TRBJ1-2; TRBD1 aligns across 11 bases. The CDR3 is made up of 14 amino acids. V gave up 5 bases and J gave up 4 bases; unmatched junction bases: 3. Germline CDR1 is SGHTA and CDR2 is FQGNSA. CDR3 amino acids: CASSQDRGLYGYTF. The CDR3 nucleotides are TGTGCCAGCAGCCAGGACAGGGGGCTCTATGGCTACACCTTC.